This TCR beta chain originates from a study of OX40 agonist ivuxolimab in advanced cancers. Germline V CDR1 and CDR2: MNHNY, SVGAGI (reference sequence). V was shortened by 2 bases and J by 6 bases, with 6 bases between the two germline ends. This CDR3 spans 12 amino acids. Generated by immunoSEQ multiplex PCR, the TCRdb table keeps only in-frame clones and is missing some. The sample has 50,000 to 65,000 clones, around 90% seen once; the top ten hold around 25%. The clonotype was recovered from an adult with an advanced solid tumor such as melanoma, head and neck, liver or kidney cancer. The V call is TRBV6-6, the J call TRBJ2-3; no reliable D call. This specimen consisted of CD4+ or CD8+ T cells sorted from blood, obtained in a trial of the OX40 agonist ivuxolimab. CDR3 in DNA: TGTGCCAGCAGTTACGCTTTGGATACGCAGTATTTT. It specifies CASSYALDTQYF.